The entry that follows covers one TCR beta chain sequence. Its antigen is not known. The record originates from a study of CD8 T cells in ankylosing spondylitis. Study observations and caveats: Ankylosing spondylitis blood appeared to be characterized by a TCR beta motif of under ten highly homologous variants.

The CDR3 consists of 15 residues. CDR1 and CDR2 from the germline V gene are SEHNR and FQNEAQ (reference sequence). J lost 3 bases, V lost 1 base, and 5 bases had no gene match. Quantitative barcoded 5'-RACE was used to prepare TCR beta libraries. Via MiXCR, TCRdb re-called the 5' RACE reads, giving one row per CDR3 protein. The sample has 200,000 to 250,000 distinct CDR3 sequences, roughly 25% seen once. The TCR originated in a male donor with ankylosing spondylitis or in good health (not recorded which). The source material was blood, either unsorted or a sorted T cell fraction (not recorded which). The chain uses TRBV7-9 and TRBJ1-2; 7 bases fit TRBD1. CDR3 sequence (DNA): TGTGCCAGCAGCTTAGTAATAGGGGGCGACTATGGCTACACCTTC. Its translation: CASSLVIGGDYGYTF.